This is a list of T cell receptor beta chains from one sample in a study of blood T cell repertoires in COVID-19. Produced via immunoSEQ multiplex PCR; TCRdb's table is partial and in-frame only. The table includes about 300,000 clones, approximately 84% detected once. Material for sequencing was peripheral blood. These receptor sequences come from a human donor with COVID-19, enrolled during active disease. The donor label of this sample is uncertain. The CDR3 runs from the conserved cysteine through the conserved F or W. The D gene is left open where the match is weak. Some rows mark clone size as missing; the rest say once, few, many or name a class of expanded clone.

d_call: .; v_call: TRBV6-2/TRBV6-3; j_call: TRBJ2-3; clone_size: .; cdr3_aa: CASSYELVTDTQYF; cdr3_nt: TGTGCCAGCAGTTACGAACTAGTTACAGATACGCAGTATTTT
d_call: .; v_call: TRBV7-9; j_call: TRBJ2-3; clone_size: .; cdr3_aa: CASSFTGYGRLGTDTQYF; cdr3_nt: TGTGCCAGCAGCTTTACAGGGTATGGGCGACTCGGCACAGATACGCAGTATTTT
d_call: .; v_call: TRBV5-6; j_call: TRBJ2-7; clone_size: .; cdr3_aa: CASSSGTSFWEQYF; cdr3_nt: TGTGCCAGCAGTTCCGGGACATCGTTTTGGGAGCAGTACTTC
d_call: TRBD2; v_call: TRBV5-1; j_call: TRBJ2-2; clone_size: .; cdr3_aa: CASSRTSPGTGELFF; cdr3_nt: TGCGCCAGCAGCCGGACTAGCCCCGGCACCGGGGAGCTGTTTTTT
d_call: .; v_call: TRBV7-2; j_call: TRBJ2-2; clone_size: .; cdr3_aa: CASSLNAVVATGELFF; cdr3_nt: TGTGCCAGCAGCCTGAATGCGGTAGTGGCCACCGGGGAGCTGTTTTTT
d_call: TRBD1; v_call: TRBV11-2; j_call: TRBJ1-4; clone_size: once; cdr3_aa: CASSLLTGVREKLFF; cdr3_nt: TGTGCCAGCAGCTTGCTGACAGGGGTACGAGAAAAACTGTTTTTT
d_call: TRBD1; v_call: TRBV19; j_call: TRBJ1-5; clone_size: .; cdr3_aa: CASTATGDAEPQHF; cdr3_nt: TGTGCCAGTACCGCGACAGGGGACGCGGAGCCCCAGCATTTT
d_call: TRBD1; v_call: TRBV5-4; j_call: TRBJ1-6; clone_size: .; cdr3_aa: CASSLVIRGNSPLHF; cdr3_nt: TGTGCCAGCAGCTTGGTCATCAGGGGGAATTCACCCCTCCACTTT
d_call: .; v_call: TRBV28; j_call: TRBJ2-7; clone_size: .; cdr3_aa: CASSLSGPYEQYF; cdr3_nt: TGTGCCAGCAGTTTATCAGGGCCCTACGAGCAGTACTTC
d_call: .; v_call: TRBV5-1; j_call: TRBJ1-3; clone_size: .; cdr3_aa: CASSLVGDGNTIYF; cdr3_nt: TGCGCCAGCAGCTTGGTTGGAGATGGAAACACCATATATTTT
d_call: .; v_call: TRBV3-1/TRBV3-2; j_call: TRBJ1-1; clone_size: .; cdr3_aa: CASSQGRGTRAFF; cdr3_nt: TGTGCCAGCAGCCAAGGTCGGGGGACGAGAGCTTTCTTT
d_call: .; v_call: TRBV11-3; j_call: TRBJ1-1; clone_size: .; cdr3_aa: CASSFSGNTEAFF; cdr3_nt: TGTGCCAGCAGCTTTTCAGGGAACACTGAAGCTTTCTTT
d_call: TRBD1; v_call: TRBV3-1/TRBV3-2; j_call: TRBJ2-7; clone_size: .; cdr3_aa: CASRDRSYEQYF; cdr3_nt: TGTGCCAGCAGGGACAGGTCCTACGAGCAGTACTTC
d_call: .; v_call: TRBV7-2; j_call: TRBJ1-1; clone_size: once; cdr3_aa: CASSRQLPTEAFF; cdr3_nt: TGTGCCAGCAGCCGACAGCTCCCCACTGAAGCTTTCTTT
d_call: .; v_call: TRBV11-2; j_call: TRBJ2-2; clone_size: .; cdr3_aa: CASSSQGLSDTGELFF; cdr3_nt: TGTGCCAGCAGCTCGCAGGGGTTGTCGGACACCGGGGAGCTGTTTTTT
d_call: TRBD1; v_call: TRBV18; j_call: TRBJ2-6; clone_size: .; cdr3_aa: CASSLRTGASGANVLTF; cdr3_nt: TGTGCCAGCTCACTCCGGACAGGGGCCTCTGGGGCCAACGTCCTGACTTTC
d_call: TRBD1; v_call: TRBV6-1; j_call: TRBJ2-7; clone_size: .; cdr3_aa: CASSDRGTGTPEQYF; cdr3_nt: TGTGCCAGCAGTGATAGGGGGACAGGGACCCCCGAGCAGTACTTC
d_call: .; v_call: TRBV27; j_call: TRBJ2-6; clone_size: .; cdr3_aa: CASSRFGALGGANVLTF; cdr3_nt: TGTGCCAGCAGCCGCTTTGGGGCCTTGGGGGGGGCCAACGTCCTGACTTTC
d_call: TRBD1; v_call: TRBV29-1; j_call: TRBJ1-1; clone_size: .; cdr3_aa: CSVQGAEAFF; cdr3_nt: TGCAGCGTACAGGGGGCTGAAGCTTTCTTT
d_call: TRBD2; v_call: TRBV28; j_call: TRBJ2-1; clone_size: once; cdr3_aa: CASSLPGGYNEQFF; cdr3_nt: TGTGCCAGCAGTTTACCGGGAGGCTACAATGAGCAGTTCTTC